The entry below gives a single TCR beta chain sequence along with its context. Its antigen is as yet unknown. Blood CD8+ and CD4+ T cells underwent high-throughput TCR beta sequencing. The CDR3 runs to 15 residues. Per the germline V gene, CDR1 is SEHNR and CDR2 is FQNEAQ (reference sequence). V gave up 0 bases and J gave up 0 bases, with 9 bases separating them. With random hexamers, reverse transcription was performed on roughly 0.45 to 1 ug of RNA. Each CDR3 protein is one row after TCRdb ran MiXCR on the immunoSEQ multiplex PCR reads. The top ten clones hold approximately 0.1% of a sample with about 200,000 distinct CDR3 sequences, 95% of them seen once. The record originates from a study of CD8 T cells in Susac syndrome. Study results and limitations: The study acknowledged a relatively small number of individuals in its TCR sequencing and HLA analysis.

The sequencing input was CD4+ T cells from PBMCs. The rearrangement uses TRBV7-9 and TRBJ2-7, with D uncertain. The TCR was taken from a human donor in good health. The CDR3 DNA reads as TGTGCCAGCAGCTTAGCCGGCTCAAGCTCCTACGAGCAGTACGTC. It encodes CASSLAGSSSYEQYV.